This T cell receptor beta chain was documented in a study of T cell responses to AZD1222 COVID-19 vaccine. V was clipped by 0 bases and J by 5 bases, with 7 bases between them. CDR1 is LGHNA and CDR2 is YNFKEQ in the germline V gene. CDR3 length equals 13 residues. Study-wide results and limits: Spike-specific TCR breadth rose after two AZD1222 doses, and depth rose as well. Nearly half of unique spike-specific TCRs reportedly avoided B.1.351 and B.1.1.7 mutated regions. Clonal diversity was possibly underestimated, and white British individuals and females predominated among donors.

On this clone: The target antigen is unknown. Other nucleotide sequences in the sample specify the same CDR3.

Method: immunoSEQ multiplex PCR; TCRdb's copy keeps in-frame clones and lacks some. The sample carries about 140,000 clones, about nine tenths recorded once. This clonotype was sampled from an adult who received the AZD1222 COVID-19 vaccine. The rearrangement links TRBV4-2 to TRBJ1-1, with D possibly TRBD1 on 5 matching bases. The input for sequencing was peripheral blood, taken 28 days after the second AZD1222 dose. DNA for the CDR3: TGTGCCAGCAGCCAAGACAGGGATACTGAAGCTTTCTTT. This sequence encodes CASSQDRDTEAFF.